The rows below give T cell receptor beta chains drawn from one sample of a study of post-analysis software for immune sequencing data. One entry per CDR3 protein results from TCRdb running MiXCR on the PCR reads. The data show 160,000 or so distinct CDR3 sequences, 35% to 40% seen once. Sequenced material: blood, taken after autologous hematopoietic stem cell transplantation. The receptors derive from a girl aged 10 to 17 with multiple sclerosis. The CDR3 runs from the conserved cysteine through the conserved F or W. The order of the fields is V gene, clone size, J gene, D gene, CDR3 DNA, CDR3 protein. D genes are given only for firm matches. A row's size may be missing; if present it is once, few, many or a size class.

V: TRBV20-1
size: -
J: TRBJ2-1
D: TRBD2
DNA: TGCAGTGCTGGCCGGGACTACCTTCAGGAGCAGTTCTTC
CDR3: CSAGRDYLQEQFF

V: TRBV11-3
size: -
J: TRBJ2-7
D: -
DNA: TGTGCCAGCAGCCTCGGTGACACCAACGAGCAGTACTTC
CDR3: CASSLGDTNEQYF

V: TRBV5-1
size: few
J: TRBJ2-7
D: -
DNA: TGCGCCAGCAGTGCGGACACCTACGAGCAGTACTTC
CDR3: CASSADTYEQYF

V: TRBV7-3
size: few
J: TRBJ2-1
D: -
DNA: TGTGCCAGCAGCTTAGGCCCCAGCGTATCCGGACACAATGAGCAGTTCTTC
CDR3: CASSLGPSVSGHNEQFF

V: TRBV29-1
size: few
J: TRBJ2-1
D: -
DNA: TGCAGCGCGAAAATGGGACAAACCAACAATGAGCAGTTCTTC
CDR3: CSAKMGQTNNEQFF

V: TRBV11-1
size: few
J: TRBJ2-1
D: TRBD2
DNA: TGTGCCAGCAGCGCCCGGACTAGCGGGAGAGGAGGTGAGCAGTTCTTC
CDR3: CASSARTSGRGGEQFF

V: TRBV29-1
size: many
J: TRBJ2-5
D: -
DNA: TGCAGCGTTGGGCCCCAGTTCCAAGAGACCCAGTACTTC
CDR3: CSVGPQFQETQYF

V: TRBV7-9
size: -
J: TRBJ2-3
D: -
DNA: TGTGCCAGCAGCTTTCGAGTCGGGACTTTAACAGATACGCAGTATTTT
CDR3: CASSFRVGTLTDTQYF

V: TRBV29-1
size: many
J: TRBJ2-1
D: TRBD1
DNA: TGCAGCGTTGCGCAAATACAGGGGGCCGTCCACAATGAGCAGTTCTTC
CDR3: CSVAQIQGAVHNEQFF

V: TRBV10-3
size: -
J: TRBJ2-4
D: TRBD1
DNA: TGTGCCATCAGTGAGACAGGGGACAGGGGAGGATCCAAAAACATTCAGTACTTC
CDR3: CAISETGDRGGSKNIQYF

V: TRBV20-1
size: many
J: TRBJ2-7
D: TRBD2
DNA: TGCAGTGCTTCCACCTCGAGCGGGAGAGTGTCCTACGAGCAGTACTTC
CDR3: CSASTSSGRVSYEQYF

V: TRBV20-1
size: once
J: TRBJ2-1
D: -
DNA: TGCAGTGGACTGGAGCGCTCCTACAATGAGCAGTTCTTC
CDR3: CSGLERSYNEQFF

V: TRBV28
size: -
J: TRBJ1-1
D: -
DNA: TGTGCCAGCAGTTTATTTGGGCGGGAAGCTTTCTTT
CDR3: CASSLFGREAFF

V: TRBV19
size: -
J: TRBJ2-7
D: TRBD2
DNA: TGTGCCAGTAGTATTAGGGCGGGAGGGCTCTCCTACGAGCAGTACTTC
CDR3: CASSIRAGGLSYEQYF

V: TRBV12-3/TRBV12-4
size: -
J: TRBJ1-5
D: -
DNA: TGTGCCAGCAGCGTCGGGGGGCCCAATCAGCCCCAGCATTTT
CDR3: CASSVGGPNQPQHF

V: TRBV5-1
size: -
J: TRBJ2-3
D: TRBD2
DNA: TGCGCCAGCAGCTCCCCCTCGACTAGCGCCACAGGTACGCAGTATTTT
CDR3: CASSSPSTSATGTQYF

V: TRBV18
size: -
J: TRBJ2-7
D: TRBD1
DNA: TGTGCCAGCTCCCCGACACAGGGGAGCTCCTACGAGCAGTACTTC
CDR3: CASSPTQGSSYEQYF

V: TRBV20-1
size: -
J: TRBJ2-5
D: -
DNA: TGCAGTGGCGATTACCTCCAAGAGACCCAGTACTTC
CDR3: CSGDYLQETQYF

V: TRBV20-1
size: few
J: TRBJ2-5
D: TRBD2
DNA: TGCAGTGCTAGGGGGCGGGAGCGAGAGACCCAGTACTTC
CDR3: CSARGRERETQYF

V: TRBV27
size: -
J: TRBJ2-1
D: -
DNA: TGTGCCAGCAGAGGGGCGTTAGGGTGGAGTGAGCAGTTCTTC
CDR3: CASRGALGWSEQFF

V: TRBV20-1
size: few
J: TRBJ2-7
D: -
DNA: TGCAGTGCTAGAAGCCAACTACATGGCTACGAGCAGTACTTC
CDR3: CSARSQLHGYEQYF

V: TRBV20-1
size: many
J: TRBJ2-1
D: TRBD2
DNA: TGCAGTGCTATAGGTCTAGCGGACTACAATGAGCAGTTCTTC
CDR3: CSAIGLADYNEQFF

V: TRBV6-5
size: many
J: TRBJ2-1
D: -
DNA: TGTGCCAGCAGGACATCCTGGGGCTCCTACAATGAGCAGTTCTTC
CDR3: CASRTSWGSYNEQFF

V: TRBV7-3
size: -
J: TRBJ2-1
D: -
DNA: TGTGCCAGCAGCCCCAGGGGCGAGACCTACAATGAGCAGTTCTTC
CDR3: CASSPRGETYNEQFF

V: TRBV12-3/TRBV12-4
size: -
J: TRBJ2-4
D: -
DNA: TGTGCCAGCAGCTCCAGCGGCCGGACACGAAAGGGGACTCAACCGTCCAAGCAGTACTTC
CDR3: CASSSSGRTRKGTQPSKQYF

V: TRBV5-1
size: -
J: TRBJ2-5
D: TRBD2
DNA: TGCGCCAGCAGCCCGGGCACTAGCGGGAACGGGGAGACCCAGTACTTC
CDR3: CASSPGTSGNGETQYF

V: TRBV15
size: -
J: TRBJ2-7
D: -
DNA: TGTGCCACCAGCAGAGGTAGCGGATACTCCTACGAGCAGTACTTC
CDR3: CATSRGSGYSYEQYF

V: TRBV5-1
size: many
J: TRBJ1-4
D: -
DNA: TGCGCCAGCAGGTTGGCGGGAGGTTTCGGAGAAAAACTGTTTTTT
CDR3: CASRLAGGFGEKLFF

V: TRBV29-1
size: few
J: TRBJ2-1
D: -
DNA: TGCAGCGTTGACCGGGGGTCCTTCTACAATGAGCAGTTCTTC
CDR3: CSVDRGSFYNEQFF

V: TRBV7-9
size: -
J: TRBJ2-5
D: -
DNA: TGTGCCAGCAGCTTAGGGGCTGCGGTGAAGGAAGAGACCCAGTACTTC
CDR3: CASSLGAAVKEETQYF

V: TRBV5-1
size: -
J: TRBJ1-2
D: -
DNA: TGCGCCAGCAGCTTAGACGGACAAGCTAACTATGGCTACACCTTC
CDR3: CASSLDGQANYGYTF

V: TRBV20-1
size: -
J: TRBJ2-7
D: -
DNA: TGCAGTGCTAGAATTCCGGGGGCCTCCTACGAGCAGTACTTC
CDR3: CSARIPGASYEQYF

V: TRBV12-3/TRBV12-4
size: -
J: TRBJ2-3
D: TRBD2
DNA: TGTGCCAGCAGTCCGGCCCGACTAGCGGGAGAAGCAGATACGCAGTATTTT
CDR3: CASSPARLAGEADTQYF

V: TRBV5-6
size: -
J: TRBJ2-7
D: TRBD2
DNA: TGTGCCAGCAGCTTGTGGGCGGGAGATGCCTACGAGCAGTACTTC
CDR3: CASSLWAGDAYEQYF

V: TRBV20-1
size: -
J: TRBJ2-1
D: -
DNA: TGCAGTGCTAGGGGGCGGCAAGAGACCCAGTTCTTC
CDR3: CSARGRQETQFF

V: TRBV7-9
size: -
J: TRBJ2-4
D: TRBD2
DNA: TGTGCCAGCAGCTTTCCGAGCGGGAGGGGTTTAGGGAACATTCAGTACTTC
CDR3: CASSFPSGRGLGNIQYF

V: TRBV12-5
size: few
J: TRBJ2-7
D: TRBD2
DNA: TGTGCTAGTGGTTTGGGGACTAGCGGGACATACGAGCAGTACTTC
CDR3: CASGLGTSGTYEQYF